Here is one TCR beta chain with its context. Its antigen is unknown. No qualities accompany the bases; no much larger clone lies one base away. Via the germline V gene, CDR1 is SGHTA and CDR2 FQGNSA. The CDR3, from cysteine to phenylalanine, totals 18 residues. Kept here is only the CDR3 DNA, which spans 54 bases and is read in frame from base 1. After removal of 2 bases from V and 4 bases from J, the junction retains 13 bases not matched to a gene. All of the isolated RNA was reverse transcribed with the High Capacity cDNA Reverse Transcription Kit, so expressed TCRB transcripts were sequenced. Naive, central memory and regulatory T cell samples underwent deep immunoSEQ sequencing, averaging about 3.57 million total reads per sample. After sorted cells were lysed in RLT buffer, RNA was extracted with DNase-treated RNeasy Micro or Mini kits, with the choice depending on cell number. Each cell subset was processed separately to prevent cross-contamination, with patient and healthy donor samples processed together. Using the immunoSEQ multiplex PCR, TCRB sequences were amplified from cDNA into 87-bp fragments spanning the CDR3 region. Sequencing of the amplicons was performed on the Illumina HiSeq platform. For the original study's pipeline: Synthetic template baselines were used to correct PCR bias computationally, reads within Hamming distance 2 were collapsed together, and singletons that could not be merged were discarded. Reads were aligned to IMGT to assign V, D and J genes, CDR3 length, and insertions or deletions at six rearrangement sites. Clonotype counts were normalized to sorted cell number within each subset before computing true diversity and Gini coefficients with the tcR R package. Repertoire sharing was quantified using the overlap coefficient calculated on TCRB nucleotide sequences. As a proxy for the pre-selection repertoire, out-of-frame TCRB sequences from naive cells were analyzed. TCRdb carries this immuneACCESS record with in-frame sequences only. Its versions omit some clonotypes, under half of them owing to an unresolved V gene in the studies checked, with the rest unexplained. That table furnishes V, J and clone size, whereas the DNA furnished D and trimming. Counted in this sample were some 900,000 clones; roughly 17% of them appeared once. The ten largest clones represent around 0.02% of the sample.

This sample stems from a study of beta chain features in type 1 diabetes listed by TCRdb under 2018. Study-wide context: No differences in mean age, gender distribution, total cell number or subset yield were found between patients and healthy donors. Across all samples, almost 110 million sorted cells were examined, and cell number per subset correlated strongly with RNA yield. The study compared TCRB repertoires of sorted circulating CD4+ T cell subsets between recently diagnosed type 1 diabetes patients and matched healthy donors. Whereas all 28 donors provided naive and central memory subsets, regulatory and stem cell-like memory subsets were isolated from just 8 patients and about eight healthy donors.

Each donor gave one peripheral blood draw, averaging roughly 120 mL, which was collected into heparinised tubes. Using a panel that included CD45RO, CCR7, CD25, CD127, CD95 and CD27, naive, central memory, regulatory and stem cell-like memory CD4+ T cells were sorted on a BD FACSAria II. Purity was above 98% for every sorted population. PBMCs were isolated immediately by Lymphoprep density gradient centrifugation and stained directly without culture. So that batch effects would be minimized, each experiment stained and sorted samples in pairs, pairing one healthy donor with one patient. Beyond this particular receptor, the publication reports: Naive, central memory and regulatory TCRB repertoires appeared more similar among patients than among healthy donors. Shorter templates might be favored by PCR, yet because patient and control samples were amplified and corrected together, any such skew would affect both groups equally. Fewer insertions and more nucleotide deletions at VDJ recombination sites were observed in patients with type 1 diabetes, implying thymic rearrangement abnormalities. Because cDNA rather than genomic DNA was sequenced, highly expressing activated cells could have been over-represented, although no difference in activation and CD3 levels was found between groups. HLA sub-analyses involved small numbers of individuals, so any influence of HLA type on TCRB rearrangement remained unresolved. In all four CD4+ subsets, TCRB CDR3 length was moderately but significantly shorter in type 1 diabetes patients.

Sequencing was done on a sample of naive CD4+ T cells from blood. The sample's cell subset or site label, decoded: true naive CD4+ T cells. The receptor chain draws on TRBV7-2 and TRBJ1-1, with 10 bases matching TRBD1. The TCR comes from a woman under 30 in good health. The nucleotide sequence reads TGTGCCAGCAGCTTAACTTCCGGGACAGGGGTGGGGAGCACTGAAGCTTTCTTT. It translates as CASSLTSGTGVGSTEAFF.